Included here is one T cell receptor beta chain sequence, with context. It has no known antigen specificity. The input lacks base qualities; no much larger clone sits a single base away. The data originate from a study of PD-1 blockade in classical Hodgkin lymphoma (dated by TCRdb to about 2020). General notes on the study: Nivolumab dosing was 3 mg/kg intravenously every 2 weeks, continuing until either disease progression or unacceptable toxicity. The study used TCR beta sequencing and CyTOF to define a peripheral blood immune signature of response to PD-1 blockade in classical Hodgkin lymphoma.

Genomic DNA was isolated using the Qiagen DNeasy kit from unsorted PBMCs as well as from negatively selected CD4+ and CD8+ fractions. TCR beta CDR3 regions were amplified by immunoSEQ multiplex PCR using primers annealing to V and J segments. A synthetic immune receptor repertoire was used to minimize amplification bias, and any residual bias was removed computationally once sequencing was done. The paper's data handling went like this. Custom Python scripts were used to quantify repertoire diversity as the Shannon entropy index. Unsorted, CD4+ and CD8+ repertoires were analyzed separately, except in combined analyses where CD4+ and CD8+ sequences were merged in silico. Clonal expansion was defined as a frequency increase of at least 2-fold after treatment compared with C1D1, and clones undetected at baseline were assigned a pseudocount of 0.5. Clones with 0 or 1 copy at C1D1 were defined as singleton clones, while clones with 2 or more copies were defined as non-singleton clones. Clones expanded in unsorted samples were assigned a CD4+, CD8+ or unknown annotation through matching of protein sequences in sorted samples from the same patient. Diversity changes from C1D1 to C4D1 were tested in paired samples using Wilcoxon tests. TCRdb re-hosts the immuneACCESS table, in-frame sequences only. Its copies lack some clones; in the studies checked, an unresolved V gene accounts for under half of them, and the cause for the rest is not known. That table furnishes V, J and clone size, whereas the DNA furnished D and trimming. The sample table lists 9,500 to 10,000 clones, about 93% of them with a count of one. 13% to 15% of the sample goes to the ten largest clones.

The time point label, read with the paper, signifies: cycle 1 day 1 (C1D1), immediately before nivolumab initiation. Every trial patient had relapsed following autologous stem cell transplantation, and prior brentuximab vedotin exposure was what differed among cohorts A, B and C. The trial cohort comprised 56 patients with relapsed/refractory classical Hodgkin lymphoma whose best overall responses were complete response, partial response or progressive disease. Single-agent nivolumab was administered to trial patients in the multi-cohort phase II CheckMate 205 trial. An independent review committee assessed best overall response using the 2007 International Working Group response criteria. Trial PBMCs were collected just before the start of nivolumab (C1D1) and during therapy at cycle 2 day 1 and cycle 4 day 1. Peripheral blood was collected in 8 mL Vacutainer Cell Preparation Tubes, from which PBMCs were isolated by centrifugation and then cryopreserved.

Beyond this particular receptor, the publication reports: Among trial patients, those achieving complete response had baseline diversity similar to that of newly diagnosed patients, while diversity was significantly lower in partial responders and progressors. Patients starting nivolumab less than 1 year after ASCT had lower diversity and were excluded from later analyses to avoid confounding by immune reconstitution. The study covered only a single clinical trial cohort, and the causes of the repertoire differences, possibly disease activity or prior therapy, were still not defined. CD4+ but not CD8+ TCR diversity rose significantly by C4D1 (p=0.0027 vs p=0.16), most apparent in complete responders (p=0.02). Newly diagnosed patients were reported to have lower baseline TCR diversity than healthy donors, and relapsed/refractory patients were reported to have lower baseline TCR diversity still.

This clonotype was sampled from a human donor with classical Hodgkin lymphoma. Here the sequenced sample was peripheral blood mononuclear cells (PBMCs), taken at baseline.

The DNA sequence is given as TGTGCCACCAGCAGTTGGACCCCATTACAGCATGAGCAGTTCTTC. Translated, this is CATSSWTPLQHEQFF. The chain employs TRBV15 and TRBJ2-1, with the D segment identity uncertain. Inclusive of the bounding cysteine and phenylalanine, the CDR3 is 15 residues long. The only DNA kept is the CDR3, 45 bases in frame from the first base. At the junction V is shortened by 3 bases and J by 8 bases, with 17 bases in between. CDR1 and CDR2 are drawn from the germline V gene (reference sequence): LNHNV, YYDKDF.